This T cell receptor beta chain was sequenced during a study of shared clonotypes between healthy human individuals. The table came from immunoSEQ multiplex PCR; TCRdb's copy has only in-frame clones and leaves some out. This sample has hundreds of thousands of clones; about 95% occur once, and the top ten carry 0.095% to 0.13%. CD45RO-negative CD8 cells positively selected for CCR7 made up the naive population, which excluded terminally differentiated effector memory CD45RA+ cells. This TCR came from a woman in her 30s in good health. The sample taken for sequencing was naive CD8+ T cells sorted from blood.

DNA of the CDR3: TGTGCCAGCAGTTTGCGGCTAGCGGGAGGCATCGGTACACACGATGAGCAGTTCTTC. This gives the protein CASSLRLAGGIGTHDEQFF. The genes are TRBV28 and TRBJ2-1; 11 nucleotides agree with TRBD2. The CDR3 runs to 19 residues. J was trimmed by 8 bases and V by 3 bases; bases with no gene match: 18. Per the germline V gene, CDR1 is MDHEN and CDR2 is SYDVKM.